Below are 16 T cell receptor beta chains sequenced from a single sample in a study of T cells in localized non-small cell lung cancer (dated by TCRdb to about 2020). The library was generated by the immunoSEQ multiplex PCR assay. What TCRdb holds here is the immuneACCESS table cut down to in-frame rearrangements. Part of the clones is not present; checked against another copy, under half of the missing clones reflect an unresolved V gene, and the others are unexplained. Counted in this sample were about 54,000 clones; about four fifths of them appeared once. The ten biggest clones cover less than 20% of the sample. The sequencing here drew on peripheral blood, taken before any cancer treatment. The receptors here all came from a female donor at least 60 years old with stage II squamous cell lung carcinoma.

The gene calls are TRBV5-1 and TRBJ2-3; 14 nucleotides agree with TRBD2. V gave up 4 bases and J gave up 5 bases; unmatched junction bases: 15. Germline CDR1 reads SGHRS; CDR2 reads YFSETQ. The CDR3 runs to 19 residues. The CDR3: CASSPRGRLAGGPQDTQYF. CDR3 nucleotide sequence: TGCGCCAGCAGCCCCCGGGGGAGACTAGCGGGGGGGCCTCAAGATACGCAGTATTTT.

The V and J genes are TRBV5-1 and TRBJ1-5, with D tentatively TRBD1 (6 bases). CDR1 and CDR2 (germline): SGHRS, YFSETQ. The CDR3 is 14 amino acids. Trimming shortened V by 4 bases and J by 7 bases, and 15 bases separated the two germline ends. Here the CDR3 reads CASSPTGLGQPQHF. The CDR3 nucleotides are TGCGCCAGCAGCCCAACAGGGTTGGGACAGCCCCAGCATTTT.

The genes are TRBV5-1 and TRBJ1-1; D remains unclear. The CDR3 contains 15 residues. V was pared by 0 bases and J by 1 base, with 10 bases between. Germline assignment: CDR1 SGHRS and CDR2 YFSETQ. The CDR3 nucleotides read TGCGCCAGCAGCTTGGGGCCTCACGGGAACACTGAAGCTTTCTTT. It translates to CASSLGPHGNTEAFF.

The J gene is TRBJ2-7, the V gene TRBV6-6; 7 nucleotides align to TRBD1. V gave up 5 bases and J gave up 5 bases; unmatched junction bases: 6. CDR3 length equals 13 residues. Germline V gene lookup returns CDR1 MNHNY and CDR2 SVGAGI (reference sequence). CDR3 sequence reads: CASSTGQYDEQYF. The CDR3 DNA follows: TGTGCCAGCAGTACGGGACAGTACGACGAGCAGTACTTC.

The chain employs TRBV5-4 and TRBJ1-2, with D possibly TRBD1 on 5 matching bases. Trimming removed 0 bases at V and 7 bases at J, with 16 bases between. The CDR3 has 15 residues. CDR1 is SGHNT, CDR2 YYREEE, per germline (reference sequence). The CDR3 region has the DNA TGTGCCAGCAGCTTGGAGACAGCACGATCAGGTGGCTACACCTTC. This translates into CASSLETARSGGYTF.

The chain recombines TRBV11-2 with TRBJ2-2; D may be TRBD1 (6 bases). This CDR3 has 16 residues. The ends were cut back, 1 base at V and 4 bases at J, with 13 bases in the middle. Per the germline V gene, CDR1 is SGHAT and CDR2 is FQNNGV. CDR3 DNA sequence: TGTGCCAGCAGCTTAGGGAGAGGGGGATTCACCGGGGAGCTGTTTTTT. This codes for CASSLGRGGFTGELFF.

The DNA for the CDR3 is TGTGCCAGCAGCTTGACGGTCCCTAATGAAAAACTGTTTTTT. This translates into CASSLTVPNEKLFF. The chain recombines TRBV6-1 with TRBJ1-4; D remains unclear. Trimming took 6 bases from V and 3 from J, leaving 11 bases between them. CDR3 length: 14 residues. Germline V gives CDR1 MNHNS, CDR2 SASEGT.

The table lists this clone with a few counts. The V call is TRBV29-1, the J call TRBJ1-5; D gene ambiguous. The CDR3 runs 15 residues. CDR1 and CDR2 from the germline V gene are SQVTM and ANQGSEA. The V and J ends lost 5 bases and 3 bases respectively, with 17 bases between them. CDR3 protein: CSVQVSSGNNQPQHF. As DNA, the CDR3 is TGCAGCGTTCAAGTGAGTAGCGGGAACAATCAGCCCCAGCATTTT.

V gene TRBV13 combines with J gene TRBJ2-7, with a weak D call TRBD1 (5 bases). The V end was cut by 2 bases, the J end by 5 bases, with 19 bases between. Germline V gene data show CDR1 as PRHDT and CDR2 as FYEKMQ (reference sequence). The CDR3 sequence is 16 residues long. CDR3 coding DNA: TGTGCCAGCAGCTTAAGGTCACAGGTAGGACGGGACGAGCAGTACTTC. This sequence encodes CASSLRSQVGRDEQYF.

The rearrangement uses TRBV18 and TRBJ1-5; 12 nucleotides match TRBD1. J lost 7 bases, V lost 4 bases, and 5 bases had no gene match. The CDR3 extends over 15 amino acids. In germline, CDR1 is KGHSH, CDR2 LQKENI. CDR3 nucleotides: TGTGCCAGCTCACTGGGACAGGGGGCCGGACAGCCCCAGCATTTT. It translates to CASSLGQGAGQPQHF.

The chain recombines TRBV13 with TRBJ2-1; tentatively, D is TRBD1 or TRBD2 (5 bases each). V lost 5 bases and J 5 bases, leaving 25 bases between the germline ends. The germline CDR1 and CDR2 sequences are PRHDT and FYEKMQ (reference sequence). This CDR3 spans 18 amino acids. The CDR3 DNA sequence: TGTGCCAGCAGCACTGGCGCGTGGCGCACCCGAGGGGACAATGAGCAGTTCTTC. It is translated as CASSTGAWRTRGDNEQFF.

This clone was seen once. The V gene is TRBV6-6, the J gene TRBJ2-2, with D uncertain. This CDR3 spans 13 amino acids. V shed 0 bases and J shed 7 bases, with 6 bases lying between them. Germline-derived CDR1 and CDR2 are MNHNY and SVGAGI (reference sequence). CDR3 loop: CASSYSGRGELFF. The CDR3 bases are TGTGCCAGCAGTTACTCCGGGCGCGGGGAGCTGTTTTTT.

V gene TRBV27 combines with J gene TRBJ1-5, with D perhaps matching TRBD1 (5 bases). The CDR3 totals 12 residues. V was trimmed by 8 bases and J by 6 bases, leaving 11 bases between them. Germline V lookup: CDR1 MNHEY, CDR2 SMNVEV (reference sequence). The CDR3 DNA reads as TGTGCCAGCCGATCGGGGACTCAGCCCCAGCATTTT. Its translation is CASRSGTQPQHF.

This chain links TRBV7-9 with TRBJ2-7; 7 bases are shared with TRBD1. The CDR3 consists of 14 residues. J was trimmed by 3 bases and V by 1 base; bases with no gene match: 3. Germline CDR1 reads SEHNR; CDR2 reads FQNEAQ (reference sequence). This CDR3 reads CASSLGQGDYEQYF. The CDR3, as DNA: TGTGCCAGCAGCTTAGGGCAGGGGGACTACGAGCAGTACTTC.

V is TRBV6-6 and J is TRBJ2-7, with a weak D call TRBD1 (5 bases). The CDR3 length is 14 residues. V lost 5 bases, J lost 2 bases, and 13 bases lay in between. Germline-derived CDR1 and CDR2 are MNHNY and SVGAGI (reference sequence). The CDR3 loop reads CASSRQGGAYEQYF. The CDR3 DNA reads as TGTGCCAGCAGTCGTCAGGGTGGGGCCTACGAGCAGTACTTC.

This chain joins TRBV6-1 and TRBJ1-2; the D gene is possibly TRBD1 (5 bases). Trimming pared 0 bases from V and 4 bases from J, leaving 9 bases between. Germline values: CDR1 MNHNS, CDR2 SASEGT. The CDR3 is 14 amino acids. The CDR3 DNA reads as TGTGCCAGCAGTGAAGCAAGGCAGGGCTATGGCTACACCTTC. It yields the protein CASSEARQGYGYTF.